This TCR beta chain was sequenced in a study of monozygotic twins with inflammatory bowel disease. Eight reactions per sample, run separately, yielded cDNA. TCRdb reprocessed the 5' RACE reads, with one entry per CDR3 protein and no DNA. The sample table sets out under 200,000 distinct CDR3 sequences. Study observations and caveats: Inverse Simpson values showed less TCRbeta diversity in IBD patients than in their healthy co-twins.

Germline assignment: CDR1 SGHRS and CDR2 YFSETQ. This CDR3 spans 13 amino acids. Remarks on this clonotype: No antigen is known for it.

This TCR was recovered from a human donor with ulcerative colitis or Crohn's disease, or a healthy co-twin of an affected twin (not recorded which). Material for sequencing was blood. The rearrangement links TRBV5-1 to TRBJ1-6; as DNA is missing, the TRBD1 call by TCRdb cannot be tested. CDR3: CASSLDSNSPLHF.